The 20 T cell receptor beta chains presented below share a single source sample, sequenced in a study of spatial heterogeneity in lung cancer. Time point in this sample: sample taken at primary tumor resection. From the 5' RACE reads, TCRdb called clonotypes with MiXCR, one entry per CDR3 protein. This table holds tens of thousands of distinct CDR3 sequences, under 7.5% found once. Sequencing used PBMCs, obtained at surgery. All receptors come from a female donor with early-stage non-small cell lung cancer.

This clonotype has a handful of counts. The rearrangement joins TRBV7-2 to TRBJ2-1, with a possible D match to TRBD2 (5 bases). Trimming pared 2 bases from V and 2 bases from J, leaving 10 bases between. Germline V lookup: CDR1 SGHTA, CDR2 FQGNSA. The CDR3 covers 15 residues. This CDR3 reads CASSLPGIAYNEQFF. The CDR3 DNA sequence: TGTGCCAGCAGCTTACCGGGAATCGCCTACAATGAGCAGTTCTTC.

This clonotype was counted at least ten times. The V gene is TRBV5-1, the J gene TRBJ2-3, with D hard to call. Per the germline V gene, CDR1 is SGHRS and CDR2 is YFSETQ. There are 15 residues in the CDR3. Trimming removed 2 bases from V and 0 bases from J, with 10 bases in between. The DNA for the CDR3 is TGCGCCAGCAGCTTTGGAATACTGAGCACAGATACGCAGTATTTT. It codes for CASSFGILSTDTQYF.

There are a few counts of this clonotype. The rearrangement joins TRBV9 to TRBJ1-1; possible D gene TRBD1, 6 bases. The V end was cut by 4 bases, the J end by 10 bases, with 23 bases between. CDR1 and CDR2 (germline): SGDLS, YYNGEE. The CDR3 sequence is 15 residues long. The CDR3 DNA reads as TGTGCCAGCAGCTCTGGGATTACAGGGCGCGAGCTAGCTTTCTTT. Translated: CASSSGITGRELAFF.

This clonotype was detected only a few times. The rearrangement links TRBV20-1 to TRBJ2-5; 8 positions match TRBD1. Germline V gene lookup returns CDR1 DFQATT and CDR2 SNEGSKA (reference sequence). The CDR3 is made up of 16 amino acids. V lost 3 bases to trimming and J lost 0 bases; unmatched junction nucleotides: 9. CDR3 sequence: CSASLHRGAYQETQYF. CDR3 DNA: TGCAGTGCTAGTCTACACAGGGGGGCCTACCAAGAGACCCAGTACTTC.

This clonotype was recorded many times. The genes are TRBV30 and TRBJ1-5; the D gene is possibly TRBD1 (6 bases). This CDR3 region has 17 residues. CDR1 and CDR2 (germline): GTSNPN, SVGIG (reference sequence). Trimming removed 2 bases at V and 6 bases at J, with 23 bases between. CDR3 sequence reads: CAWSLTRGIGQTQPQHF. The CDR3, as DNA: TGTGCCTGGAGTCTTACCAGGGGTATAGGGCAAACTCAGCCCCAGCATTTT.

This clonotype was seen ten or more times. The chain combines TRBV5-1 with TRBJ1-1; D unclear. The germline V and J ends were trimmed by 0 bases and 0 bases, with 6 bases remaining between them. Germline V lookup: CDR1 SGHRS, CDR2 YFSETQ. This CDR3 has 14 residues. CDR3 sequence: CASSLDGMNTEAFF. CDR3 bases: TGCGCCAGCAGCTTGGACGGGATGAACACTGAAGCTTTCTTT.

Ten or more counts support this clonotype. This chain links TRBV5-1 with TRBJ2-1, with TRBD2 identical over 8 bases. This CDR3 has 13 amino acids. Trimming took 4 bases from V and 8 from J; bases not matched to a gene: 5. Germline values: CDR1 SGHRS, CDR2 YFSETQ. The CDR3 DNA reads TGCGCCAGCAGCGGGGGACTAGTCGATGAGCAGTTCTTC. The encoded protein is CASSGGLVDEQFF.

This clonotype was observed a few times. This chain links TRBV6-1 with TRBJ1-5; weak D call: TRBD1 (5 bases). Germline-derived CDR1 and CDR2 are MNHNS and SASEGT. The CDR3 loop spans 13 amino acids. V lost 6 bases and J 3 bases, leaving 9 bases between the germline ends. The CDR3 protein is CASRQVPNQPQHF. In DNA form, the CDR3 reads TGTGCCAGCAGACAGGTCCCCAATCAGCCCCAGCATTTT.

Many counts were recorded for this clonotype. The chain recombines TRBV5-5 with TRBJ1-1, with 9 bases lining up with TRBD1. This CDR3 contains 13 residues. With 2 bases clipped from V and 11 bases from J, the junction kept 7 bases outside the gene matches. Germline V gives CDR1 SGHKS, CDR2 YYEKEE (reference sequence). DNA for the CDR3: TGTGCCAGCAGCTTCACAGGGGGCTTGGTGGCTTTCTTT. It is translated as CASSFTGGLVAFF. Combining the CDR3 with reference TRBV5-5 and TRBJ1-1 gives the whole variable domain DAGVTQSPTHLIKTRGQQVTLRCSPISGHKSVSWYQQVLGQGPQFIFQYYEKEERGRGNFPDRFSARQFPNYSSELNVNALLLGDSALYLCASSFTGGLVAFFGQGTRLTVV.

The CDR3 DNA follows: TGTGCCAGCGGGTTCGGGACAGGGGGAGACTACGAGCAGTACTTC. It encodes CASGFGTGGDYEQYF. J is TRBJ2-7 and V is TRBV6-1; TRBD1 matches 11 bases. The trim removed 8 bases at V and 3 bases at J, leaving 9 bases unmatched. The CDR3 is 15 residues long. Germline V gene sequence: CDR1 MNHNS, CDR2 SASEGT.

This clonotype has a count of ten or more. This chain joins TRBV7-3 and TRBJ1-6, with 9 bases lining up with TRBD1. The V and J ends lost 4 bases and 8 bases, in that order; junction bases with no gene match: 6. Germline V lookup: CDR1 SGHTA, CDR2 FQGTGA. The CDR3 has 15 amino acids. CDR3 in amino acids: CASSSRDRVDSPLHF. CDR3 DNA: TGTGCCAGCAGCTCACGGGACAGGGTTGATTCACCCCTCCACTTT.

This clonotype was recorded many times. The chain's CDR3 is CASSLDSEAFF. CDR3 nucleotides: TGTGCCAGCAGTCTGGACAGCGAAGCTTTCTTT. The chain recombines TRBV7-2 with TRBJ1-1; possible D gene TRBD1, 6 bases. Trimming stripped 6 bases from V and 8 bases from J, with 10 bases between. This CDR3 region has 11 residues. Germline CDR1 reads SGHTA; CDR2 reads FQGNSA.

This clonotype came up a few times. This chain joins TRBV20-1 and TRBJ1-6; 7 bases line up with TRBD1. Germline values: CDR1 DFQATT, CDR2 SNEGSKA (reference sequence). The CDR3 runs 13 residues. Trimming cost V 5 bases and J 7 bases; bases outside gene matches: 5. The chain's CDR3 is CSAGTALNSPLHF. The CDR3 DNA reads as TGCAGTGCTGGGACAGCCCTGAATTCACCCCTCCACTTT.

The chain has TRBV28 and TRBJ1-4, with D possibly TRBD1 on 5 matching bases. The CDR3 has 15 residues. V lost 7 bases, J lost 7 bases, and 19 bases lay in between. Germline V CDR1 and CDR2: MDHEN, SYDVKM. The CDR3 here is CASTTVGQGFEKLFF. The DNA of the CDR3 is TGTGCCAGCACCACAGTTGGGCAGGGCTTTGAAAAACTGTTTTTT. The complete variable domain, with remaining parts taken from reference TRBV28 and TRBJ1-4, reads DVKVTQSSRYLVKRTGEKVFLECVQDMDHENMFWYRQDPGLGLRLIYFSYDVKMKEKGDIPEGYSVSREKKERFSLILESASTNQTSMYLCASTTVGQGFEKLFFGSGTQLSVL.

This clonotype has ten or more counts. This rearrangement joins TRBV29-1 to TRBJ1-1; no definite D call. Germline values: CDR1 SQVTM, CDR2 ANQGSEA. This CDR3 has 13 residues. Trimming took off 8 bases at V and 1 base at J, with 14 bases between the two ends. CDR3 bases: TGCAGCTTTTCTTACTCGGGGAACACTGAAGCTTTCTTT. It encodes CSFSYSGNTEAFF. The complete variable domain, with remaining parts taken from reference TRBV29-1 and TRBJ1-1, reads SAVISQKPSRDICQRGTSLTIQCQVDSQVTMMFWYRQQPGQSLTLIATANQGSEATYESGFVIDKFPISRPNLTFSTLTVSNMSPEDSSIYLCSFSYSGNTEAFFGQGTRLTVV.

This clonotype was counted only a few times. The V gene is TRBV11-2, the J gene TRBJ2-1; a possible D gene is TRBD1 (6 bases). V shed 0 bases and J shed 5 bases, with 11 bases lying between them. Germline V gives CDR1 SGHAT, CDR2 FQNNGV. The CDR3 length is 15 residues. The CDR3 DNA follows: TGTGCCAGCAGCTTAGAAAGGGGGACGCACAATGAGCAGTTCTTC. This translates into CASSLERGTHNEQFF.

The chain combines TRBV28 with TRBJ1-5; TRBD1 might be the D (6 bases). CDR1 MDHEN and CDR2 SYDVKM come from the germline V gene. The length of the CDR3 is 15 residues. V dropped 6 bases and J dropped 0 bases, with 12 bases sitting between them. CDR3 residues: CASRHRDLSNQPQHF. CDR3 DNA sequence: TGTGCCAGCAGGCACAGGGACCTTAGCAATCAGCCCCAGCATTTT. Full variable domain (missing parts from reference TRBV28 and TRBJ1-5): DVKVTQSSRYLVKRTGEKVFLECVQDMDHENMFWYRQDPGLGLRLIYFSYDVKMKEKGDIPEGYSVSREKKERFSLILESASTNQTSMYLCASRHRDLSNQPQHFGDGTRLSIL.

This clonotype occurred many times. The chain recombines TRBV5-1 with TRBJ2-7, with D maybe TRBD2 (6 bases). The CDR3 loop spans 12 amino acids. Germline CDR1 is SGHRS and CDR2 is YFSETQ. V shed 3 bases and J shed 5 bases, with 9 bases lying between them. CDR3 bases: TGCGCCAGCAGCTGGAGGGGCCACGAGCAGTACGTC. Protein: CASSWRGHEQYV.

In its sample, this clonotype was seen many times. The chain carries TRBV3-1 and TRBJ2-1, with D possibly being TRBD2 (5 bases). V dropped 4 bases and J dropped 3 bases, with 10 bases sitting between them. The CDR3 has 14 amino acids. The germline CDR1 and CDR2 sequences are LGHDT and YNNKEL (reference sequence). CDR3 sequence: CASSRHGVYNEQFF. The CDR3, as DNA: TGTGCCAGCAGCCGGCACGGGGTCTACAATGAGCAGTTCTTC.

This clonotype appeared many times. The chain carries TRBV10-3 and TRBJ2-2; D possibly corresponds to TRBD2 (5 bases). V lost 3 bases, J lost 5 bases, and 7 bases lay in between. Germline values: CDR1 ENHRY, CDR2 SYGVKD. CDR3 length: 13 residues. CDR3 loop: CAISEADTGELFF. Here the CDR3 DNA reads TGTGCCATCAGTGAAGCGGATACCGGGGAGCTGTTTTTT.